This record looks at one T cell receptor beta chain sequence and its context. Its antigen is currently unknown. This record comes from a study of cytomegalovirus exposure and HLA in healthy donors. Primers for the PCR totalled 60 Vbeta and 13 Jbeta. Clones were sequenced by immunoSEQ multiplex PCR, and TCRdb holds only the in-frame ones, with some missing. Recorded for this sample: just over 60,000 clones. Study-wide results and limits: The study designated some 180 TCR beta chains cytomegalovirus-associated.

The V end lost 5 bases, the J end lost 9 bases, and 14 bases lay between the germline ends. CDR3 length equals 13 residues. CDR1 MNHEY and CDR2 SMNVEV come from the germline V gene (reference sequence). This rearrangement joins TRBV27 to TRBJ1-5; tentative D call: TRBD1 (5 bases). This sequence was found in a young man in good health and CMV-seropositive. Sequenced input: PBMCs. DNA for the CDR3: TGTGCCAGCAGTCCTCAGGGTTTGGGGCCCCAGCATTTT. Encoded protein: CASSPQGLGPQHF.